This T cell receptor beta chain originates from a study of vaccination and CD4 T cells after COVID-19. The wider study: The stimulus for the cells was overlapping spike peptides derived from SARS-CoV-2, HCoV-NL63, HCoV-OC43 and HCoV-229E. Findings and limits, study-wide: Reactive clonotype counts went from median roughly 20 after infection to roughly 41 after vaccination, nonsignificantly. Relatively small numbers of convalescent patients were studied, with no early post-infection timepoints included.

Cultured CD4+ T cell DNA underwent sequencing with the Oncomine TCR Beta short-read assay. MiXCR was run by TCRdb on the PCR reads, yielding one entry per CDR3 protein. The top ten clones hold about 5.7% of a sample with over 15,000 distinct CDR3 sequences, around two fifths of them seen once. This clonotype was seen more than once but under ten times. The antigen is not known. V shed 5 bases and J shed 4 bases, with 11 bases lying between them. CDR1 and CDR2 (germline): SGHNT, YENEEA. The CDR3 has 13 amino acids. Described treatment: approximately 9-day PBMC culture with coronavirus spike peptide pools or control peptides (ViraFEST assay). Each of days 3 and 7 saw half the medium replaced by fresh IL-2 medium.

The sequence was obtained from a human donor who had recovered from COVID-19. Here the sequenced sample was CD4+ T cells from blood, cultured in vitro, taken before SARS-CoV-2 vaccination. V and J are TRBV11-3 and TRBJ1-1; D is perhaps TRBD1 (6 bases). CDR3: CASSRSQGTEAFF. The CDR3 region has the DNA TGTGCCAGCAGCAGGTCACAGGGCACTGAAGCTTTCTTT.